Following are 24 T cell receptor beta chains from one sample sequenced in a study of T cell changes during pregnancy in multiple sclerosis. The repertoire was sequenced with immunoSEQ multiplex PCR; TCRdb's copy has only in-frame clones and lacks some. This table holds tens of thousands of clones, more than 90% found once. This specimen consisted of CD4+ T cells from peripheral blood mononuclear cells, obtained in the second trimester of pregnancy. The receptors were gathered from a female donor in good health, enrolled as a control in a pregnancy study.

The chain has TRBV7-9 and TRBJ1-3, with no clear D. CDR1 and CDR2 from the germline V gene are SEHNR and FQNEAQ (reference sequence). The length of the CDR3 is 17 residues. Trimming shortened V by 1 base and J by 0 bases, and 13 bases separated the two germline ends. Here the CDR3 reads CASSLVPGSNSGNTIYF. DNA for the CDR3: TGTGCCAGCAGCTTAGTGCCGGGTAGTAACTCTGGAAACACCATATATTTT.

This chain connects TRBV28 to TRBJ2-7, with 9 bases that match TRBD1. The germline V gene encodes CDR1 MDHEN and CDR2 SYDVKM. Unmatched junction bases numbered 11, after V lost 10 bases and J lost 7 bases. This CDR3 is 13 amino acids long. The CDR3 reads CATLKADRGEQYF. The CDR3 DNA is TGTGCCACCTTGAAGGCTGACAGGGGGGAGCAGTACTTC. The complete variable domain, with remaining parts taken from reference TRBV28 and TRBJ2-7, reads DVKVTQSSRYLVKRTGEKVFLECVQDMDHENMFWYRQDPGLGLRLIYFSYDVKMKEKGDIPEGYSVSREKKERFSLILESASTNQTSMYLCATLKADRGEQYFGPGTRLTVT.

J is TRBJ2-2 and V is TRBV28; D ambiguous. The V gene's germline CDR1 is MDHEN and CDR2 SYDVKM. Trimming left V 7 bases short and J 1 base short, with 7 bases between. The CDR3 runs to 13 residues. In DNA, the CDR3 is TGTGCCAGCAACCAACAGAACACCGGGGAGCTGTTTTTT. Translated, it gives CASNQQNTGELFF.

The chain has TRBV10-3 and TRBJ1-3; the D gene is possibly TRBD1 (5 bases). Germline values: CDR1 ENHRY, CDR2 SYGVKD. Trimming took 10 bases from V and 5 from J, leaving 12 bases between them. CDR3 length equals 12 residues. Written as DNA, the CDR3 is TGTGCCACCGAGGCAGGGAGAAACACCATATATTTT. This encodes CATEAGRNTIYF.

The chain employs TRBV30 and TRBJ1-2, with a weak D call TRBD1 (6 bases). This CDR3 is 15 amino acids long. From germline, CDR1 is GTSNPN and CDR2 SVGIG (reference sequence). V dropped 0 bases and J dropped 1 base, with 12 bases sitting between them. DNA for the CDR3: TGTGCCTGGAGTGTTACAGGGCGTCTTAACTATGGCTACACCTTC. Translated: CAWSVTGRLNYGYTF.

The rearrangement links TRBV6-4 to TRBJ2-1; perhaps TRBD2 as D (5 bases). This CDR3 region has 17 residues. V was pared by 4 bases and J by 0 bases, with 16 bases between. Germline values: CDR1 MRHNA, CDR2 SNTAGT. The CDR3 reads CASSGPRRALSYNEQFF. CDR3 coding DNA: TGTGCCAGCAGTGGGCCAAGGCGGGCGCTCTCCTACAATGAGCAGTTCTTC.

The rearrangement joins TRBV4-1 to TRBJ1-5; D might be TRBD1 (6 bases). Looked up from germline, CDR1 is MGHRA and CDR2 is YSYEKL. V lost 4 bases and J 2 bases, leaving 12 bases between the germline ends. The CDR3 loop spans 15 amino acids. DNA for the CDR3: TGCGCCAGCAGCCTGGGGACACATGGCAATCAGCCCCAGCATTTT. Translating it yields CASSLGTHGNQPQHF.

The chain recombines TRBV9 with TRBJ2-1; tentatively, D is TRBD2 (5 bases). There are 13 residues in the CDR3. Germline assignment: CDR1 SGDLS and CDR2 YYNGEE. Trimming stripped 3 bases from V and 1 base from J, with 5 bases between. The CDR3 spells CASSGTSYNEQFF. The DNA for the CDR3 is TGTGCCAGCAGCGGGACTTCCTACAATGAGCAGTTCTTC.

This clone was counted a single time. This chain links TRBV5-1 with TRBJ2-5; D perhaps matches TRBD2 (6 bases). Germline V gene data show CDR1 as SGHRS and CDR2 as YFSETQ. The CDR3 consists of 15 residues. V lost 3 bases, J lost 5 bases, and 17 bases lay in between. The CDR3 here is CASSWTTSFWETQYF. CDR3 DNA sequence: TGCGCCAGCAGCTGGACGACTAGTTTTTGGGAGACCCAGTACTTC.

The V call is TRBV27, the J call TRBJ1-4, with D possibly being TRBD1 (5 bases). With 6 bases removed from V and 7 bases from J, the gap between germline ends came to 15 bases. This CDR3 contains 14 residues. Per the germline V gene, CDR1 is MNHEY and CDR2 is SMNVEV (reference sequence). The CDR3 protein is CASSLREGSEKLFF. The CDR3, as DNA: TGTGCCAGCAGCTTGCGGGAGGGGAGTGAAAAACTGTTTTTT.

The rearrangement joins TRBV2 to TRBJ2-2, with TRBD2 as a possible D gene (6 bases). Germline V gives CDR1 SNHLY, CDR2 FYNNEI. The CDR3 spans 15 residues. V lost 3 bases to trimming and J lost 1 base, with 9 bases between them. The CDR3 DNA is TGTGCCAGCAGTGATATGGGGGGGAACACCGGGGAGCTGTTTTTT. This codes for CASSDMGGNTGELFF.

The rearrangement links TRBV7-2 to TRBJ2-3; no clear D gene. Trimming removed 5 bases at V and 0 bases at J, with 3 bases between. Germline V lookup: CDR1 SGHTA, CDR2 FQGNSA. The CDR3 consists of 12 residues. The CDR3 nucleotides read TGTGCCAGCAGCGGCAGCACAGATACGCAGTATTTT. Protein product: CASSGSTDTQYF. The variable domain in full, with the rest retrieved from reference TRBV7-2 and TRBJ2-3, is GAGVSQSPSNKVTEKGKDVELRCDPISGHTALYWYRQSLGQGLEFLIYFQGNSAPDKSGLPSDRFSAERTGGSVSTLTIQRTQQEDSAVYLCASSGSTDTQYFGPGTRLTVL.

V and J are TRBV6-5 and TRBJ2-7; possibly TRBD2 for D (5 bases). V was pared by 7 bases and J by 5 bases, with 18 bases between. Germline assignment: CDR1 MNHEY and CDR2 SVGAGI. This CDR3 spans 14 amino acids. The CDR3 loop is CASKDSAQYHEQYF. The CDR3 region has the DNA TGTGCCAGCAAGGACTCGGCGCAATACCACGAGCAGTACTTC.

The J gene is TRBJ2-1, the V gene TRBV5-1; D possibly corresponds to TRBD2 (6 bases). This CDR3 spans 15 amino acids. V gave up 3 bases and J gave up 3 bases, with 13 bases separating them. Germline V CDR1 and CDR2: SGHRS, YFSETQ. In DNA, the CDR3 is TGCGCCAGCAGCTCTGGGGGGACGAACTACAATGAGCAGTTCTTC. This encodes CASSSGGTNYNEQFF.

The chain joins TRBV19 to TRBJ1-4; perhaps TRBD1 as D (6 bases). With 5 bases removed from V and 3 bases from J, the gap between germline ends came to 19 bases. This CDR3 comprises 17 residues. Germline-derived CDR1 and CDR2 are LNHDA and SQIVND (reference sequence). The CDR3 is CASSDRPFLTPNEKLFF. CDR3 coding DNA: TGTGCCAGTAGTGACAGGCCTTTCCTTACCCCTAATGAAAAACTGTTTTTT.

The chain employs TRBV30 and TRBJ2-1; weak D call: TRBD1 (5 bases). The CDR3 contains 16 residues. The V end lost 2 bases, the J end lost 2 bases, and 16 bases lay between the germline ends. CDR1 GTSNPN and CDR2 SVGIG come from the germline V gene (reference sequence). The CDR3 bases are TGTGCCTGGAGTCGTAGCAGCGCAGGGACCTACAATGAGCAGTTCTTC. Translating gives CAWSRSSAGTYNEQFF.

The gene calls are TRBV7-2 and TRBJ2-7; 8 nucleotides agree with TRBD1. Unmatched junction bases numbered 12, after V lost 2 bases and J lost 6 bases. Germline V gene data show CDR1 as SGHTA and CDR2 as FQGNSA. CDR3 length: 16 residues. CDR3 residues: CASSLRLAGGPIEQYF. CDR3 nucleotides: TGTGCCAGCAGCTTACGCCTTGCAGGGGGCCCAATCGAGCAGTACTTC.

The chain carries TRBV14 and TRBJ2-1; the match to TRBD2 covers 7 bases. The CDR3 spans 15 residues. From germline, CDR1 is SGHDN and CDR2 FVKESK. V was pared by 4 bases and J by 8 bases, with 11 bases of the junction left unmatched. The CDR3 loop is CASSLASGALYEQFF. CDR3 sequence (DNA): TGTGCCAGCAGCCTTGCTAGCGGAGCGCTATATGAGCAGTTCTTC.

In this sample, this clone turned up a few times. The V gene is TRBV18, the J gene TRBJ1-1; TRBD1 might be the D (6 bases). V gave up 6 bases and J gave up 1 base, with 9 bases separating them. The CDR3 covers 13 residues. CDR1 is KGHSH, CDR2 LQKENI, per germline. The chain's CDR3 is CASSQDRNTEAFF. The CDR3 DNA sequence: TGTGCCAGCTCCCAGGACAGGAACACTGAAGCTTTCTTT.

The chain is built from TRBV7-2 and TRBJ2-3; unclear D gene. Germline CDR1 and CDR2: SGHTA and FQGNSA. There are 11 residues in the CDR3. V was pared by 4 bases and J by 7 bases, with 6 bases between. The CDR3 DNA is TGTGCCAGCAGCTATCGGTATACGCAGTATTTT. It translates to CASSYRYTQYF.

Here the CDR3 reads CSVAARLQSVSSYNEQFF. The CDR3 DNA reads as TGCAGCGTTGCGGCAAGACTACAGTCCGTCAGCTCCTACAATGAGCAGTTCTTC. The chain carries TRBV29-1 and TRBJ2-1; a possible D gene is TRBD2 (5 bases). This CDR3 has 18 amino acids. V gave up 4 bases and J gave up 0 bases, with 22 bases separating them. CDR1 SQVTM and CDR2 ANQGSEA come from the germline V gene.

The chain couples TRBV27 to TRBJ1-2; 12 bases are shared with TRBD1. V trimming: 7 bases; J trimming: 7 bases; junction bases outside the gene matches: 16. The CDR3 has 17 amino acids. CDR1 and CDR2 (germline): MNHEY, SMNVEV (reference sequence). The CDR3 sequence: CASTIKGVGQGASGYTF. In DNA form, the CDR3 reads TGTGCCAGCACCATTAAGGGGGTGGGACAGGGGGCGAGTGGCTACACCTTC.

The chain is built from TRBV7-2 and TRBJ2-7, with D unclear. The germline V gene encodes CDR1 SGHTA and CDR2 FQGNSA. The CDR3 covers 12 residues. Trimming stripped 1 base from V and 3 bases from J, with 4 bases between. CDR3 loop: CASSLDFYEQYF. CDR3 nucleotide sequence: TGTGCCAGCAGCTTAGACTTCTACGAGCAGTACTTC.

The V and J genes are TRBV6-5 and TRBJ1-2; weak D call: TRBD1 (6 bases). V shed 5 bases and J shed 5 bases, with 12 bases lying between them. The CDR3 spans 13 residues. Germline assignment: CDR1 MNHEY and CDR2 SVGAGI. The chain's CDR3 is CASSVPGQYGYTF. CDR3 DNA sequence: TGTGCCAGCAGTGTGCCCGGACAGTATGGCTACACCTTC.